A single sample gave rise to the 10 T cell receptor beta chains below, sequenced in a study of CD8 T cells in Susac syndrome. RNA totalling roughly 0.45 to 1 ug underwent reverse transcription with random hexamers. TCRdb fed the immunoSEQ multiplex PCR reads into MiXCR, producing one record per CDR3 protein. The sample lists 300,000 or so distinct CDR3 sequences, roughly 94% occurring once. The sequenced sample consisted of CD4+ T cells from PBMCs. The receptors were gathered from a human donor with multiple sclerosis.

The J gene is TRBJ2-3, the V gene TRBV7-9, with TRBD1 matching 8 bases. V trimming: 11 bases; J trimming: 2 bases; junction bases outside the gene matches: 15. Germline V gene data show CDR1 as SEHNR and CDR2 as FQNEAQ (reference sequence). The CDR3 extends over 16 amino acids. CDR3 sequence reads: CALSRHGTGNTDTQYF. DNA for the CDR3: TGTGCCCTATCCCGACATGGGACAGGAAACACAGATACGCAGTATTTT.

The rearrangement uses TRBV12-3 or TRBV12-4 and TRBJ2-2; weak D call: TRBD1 (5 bases). The CDR3 consists of 14 residues. The V and J ends lost 3 bases and 3 bases respectively, with 8 bases between them. The CDR3 here is CASSLRTHTGELFF. Here the CDR3 DNA reads TGTGCCAGCAGTTTGAGGACACACACCGGGGAGCTGTTTTTT.

The gene calls are TRBV7-2 and TRBJ2-5; D is perhaps TRBD1 (6 bases). Germline CDR1 reads SGHTA; CDR2 reads FQGNSA. Trimming removed 2 bases from V and 1 base from J, with 11 bases in between. The CDR3 is 15 residues long. The CDR3 spells CASSLQVGGQETQYF. The CDR3 DNA reads as TGTGCCAGCAGCTTACAAGTAGGGGGCCAAGAGACCCAGTACTTC.

The chain employs TRBV30 and TRBJ2-3; 8 bases are a match to TRBD1. The CDR3 spans 13 residues. Germline assignment: CDR1 GTSNPN and CDR2 SVGIG (reference sequence). The CDR3 here is CANQGAGTDTQYF. DNA for the CDR3: TGTGCGAATCAGGGGGCAGGCACAGATACGCAGTATTTT.

The chain employs TRBV20-1 and TRBJ2-7, with D uncertain. The CDR3 contains 14 residues. Germline V gene lookup returns CDR1 DFQATT and CDR2 SNEGSKA (reference sequence). V dropped 2 bases and J dropped 6 bases, with 17 bases sitting between them. CDR3 coding DNA: TGCAGTGCTAGAACTCCCGGGCCTACCGGCGAGCAGTACTTC. Translated: CSARTPGPTGEQYF.

In DNA, the CDR3 is TGTGCCAGCAGCTTTAGTACTAGCGGGAGGTACGAGCAGTACTTC. This translates into CASSFSTSGRYEQYF. The chain joins TRBV7-9 to TRBJ2-7; 12 nucleotides agree with TRBD2. Per the germline V gene, CDR1 is SEHNR and CDR2 is FQNEAQ (reference sequence). The CDR3 contains 15 residues. Trimming took 3 bases from V and 4 from J; bases not matched to a gene: 4.

The chain recombines TRBV6-5 with TRBJ1-2; D remains ambiguous. CDR3 length: 15 amino acids. The V gene's germline CDR1 is MNHEY and CDR2 SVGAGI. With 7 bases removed from V and 6 bases from J, the gap between germline ends came to 21 bases. CDR3 region: CASTPVGGYGHGYTF. Written as DNA, the CDR3 is TGTGCCAGCACCCCAGTCGGCGGATATGGCCATGGCTACACCTTC.

The CDR3 DNA reads as TGTGCCAGCAGTGAAGCGAGAGGGGTGGTTAATGAAAAACTGTTTTTT. Protein product: CASSEARGVVNEKLFF. The rearrangement joins TRBV2 to TRBJ1-4; TRBD1 might be the D (5 bases). This CDR3 has 16 residues. The V gene lost 0 bases and the J gene lost 4 bases, with 12 bases spanning the gap. Per the germline V gene, CDR1 is SNHLY and CDR2 is FYNNEI.

This clonotype was seen only once. In nucleotides, the CDR3 is TGTGCCAGCAGCCAAGAGCCAGGACAAAACTATGGCTACACCTTC. Translation: CASSQEPGQNYGYTF. The chain links TRBV3-1 to TRBJ1-2; TRBD1 might be the D (5 bases). The CDR3 spans 15 residues. Trimming took 0 bases from V and 2 from J, leaving 10 bases between them. Germline CDR1 and CDR2: LGHDT and YNNKEL (reference sequence). Combining the CDR3 with reference TRBV3-1 and TRBJ1-2 gives the whole variable domain DTAVSQTPKYLVTQMGNDKSIKCEQNLGHDTMYWYKQDSKKFLKIMFSYNNKELIINETVPNRFSPKSPDKAHLNLHINSLELGDSAVYFCASSQEPGQNYGYTFGSGTRLTVV.

The chain recombines TRBV4-1 with TRBJ1-2, with D uncertain. The CDR3 consists of 14 residues. Germline CDR1 MGHRA, CDR2 YSYEKL. V was shortened by 0 bases and J by 8 bases, with 13 bases between the two germline ends. CDR3 coding DNA: TGCGCCAGCAGCCAAGATTGGAGGGTTCCCGGCTACACCTTC. This encodes CASSQDWRVPGYTF.